This TCR beta chain was retrieved from a study of blood T cells in healthy people across ages. Donor samples were obtained from healthy Caucasian individuals from Russia, aged about 6 to 95. Primers used in a second PCR of about 7 to 11 cycles were a sample-barcoded 5' primer and a J-beta primer mix. Per-sample output comprised a minimum of 3 million paired-end reads containing CDR3. MiXCR, applied by TCRdb to the 5' RACE reads, yields one record per CDR3 protein. The sample records approximately 830,000 distinct CDR3 sequences, 62% being singletons. This CDR3 region has 18 residues. Per germline, CDR1 SGHTA and CDR2 FQGNSA. V gave up 5 bases and J gave up 4 bases; unmatched junction bases: 17.

This clonotype was sampled from a man aged 25 to 45 in good health. Sequenced sample: blood. V is TRBV7-2 and J is TRBJ1-2, with TRBD1 matching 9 bases. The CDR3 DNA follows: TGTGCCAGCAGCGTCTCGGCAGTAACAGGGGGCATTGGCTATGGCTACACCTTC. Amino acid sequence: CASSVSAVTGGIGYGYTF.